This T cell receptor beta chain is drawn from a study of CD8+ T cells in alopecia areata. Study-wide context: At a dose of 5 to 10 mg twice daily, oral tofacitinib was given to treated patients.

Germline lookup yields CDR1 SQVTM and CDR2 ANQGSEA. The V end was cut by 0 bases, the J end by 1 base, with 6 bases between. The CDR3 loop spans 13 amino acids. RNA was isolated and reverse transcribed to cDNA, the sequencing template. Sequencing was performed with immunoSEQ multiplex PCR; in TCRdb, only in-frame clones are kept and a portion is missing. In the table there are over 95,000 clones, about 40% of which are singletons. The receptor's source is a human donor with alopecia areata. What was sequenced was CD4+ T cells sorted from blood. V usage is TRBV29-1 and J usage is TRBJ1-1, with D uncertain. CDR3 DNA: TGCAGCGTTGAAGACACCTGGAACACTGAAGCTTTCTTT. This gives the protein CSVEDTWNTEAFF.